The rows below give T cell receptor beta chains drawn from one sample of a study of cytotoxic CD8 clonotypes in ibrutinib-treated CLL. Generated by immunoSEQ multiplex PCR, the TCRdb table keeps only in-frame clones and is missing some. Among roughly 160,000 clones listed, around 80% were seen once. The sequences come from PBMCs, collected after 24 months of ibrutinib treatment. The receptor source for this set is a human donor with chronic lymphocytic leukemia. The CDR3 runs from the conserved cysteine through the conserved F or W. Fields, in order: clone size, V gene, D gene, J gene, CDR3 DNA, CDR3 protein. The D gene is left open where the match is weak. Size tells how often a clone was seen (once, few, many) or the class of an expanded clone, and some rows leave it out.

-	TRBV7-6	TRBD2	TRBJ2-5	TGTGCCAGCAGCTTGGGATCGGCGGGGGGCCCGTGGGAGACCCAGTACTTC	CASSLGSAGGPWETQYF
few	TRBV7-2	-	TRBJ2-5	TGTGCCAGCAGGAAATGGGAGACCCAGTACTTC	CASRKWETQYF
-	TRBV5-1	-	TRBJ1-4	TGCGCCAGCAGCCGGGACACCCGGTCGGGTGAAAAACTGTTTTTT	CASSRDTRSGEKLFF
-	TRBV10-3	-	TRBJ2-5	TGTGCCATCAGTGACACAGGGTCATCCCAGTACTTC	CAISDTGSSQYF
-	TRBV5-5	-	TRBJ1-1	TGTGCCAGCAGCTTGGGGGACACTGAAGCTTTCTTT	CASSLGDTEAFF
-	TRBV6-5	-	TRBJ1-5	TGTGCCAGCAGTCCGACGGGACGAGGCAATCAGCCCCAGCATTTT	CASSPTGRGNQPQHF
-	TRBV7-2	-	TRBJ1-1	TGTGCCAGCAGCCGACAGAGGAACACTGAAGCTTTCTTT	CASSRQRNTEAFF
-	TRBV18	TRBD2	TRBJ2-1	TGTGCCAGCCGGGATGGGGAAAGCGGGATCCAGTTCTTC	CASRDGESGIQFF
-	TRBV13	-	TRBJ1-5	TGTGCCAGCAGCTTAGGCCTAGGCAATCAGCCCCAGCATTTT	CASSLGLGNQPQHF
-	TRBV6-1	-	TRBJ1-1	TGTGCCAGCGCCCAAGCGAGGGCGGCGAACACTGAAGCTTTCTTT	CASAQARAANTEAFF
-	TRBV30	TRBD1	TRBJ2-7	TGTGCCTGGACCACCGGGACAGGGAACTACGAGCAGTACTTC	CAWTTGTGNYEQYF
-	TRBV5-1	-	TRBJ1-5	TGCGCCAGCAGCCCGACTTCGGGGGGTACCAATCAGCCCCAGCATTTT	CASSPTSGGTNQPQHF
-	TRBV11-2	-	TRBJ1-5	TGTGCCAGCAGCTTAGACCCGGGGTACAATCAGCCCCAGCATTTT	CASSLDPGYNQPQHF
-	TRBV5-8	-	TRBJ2-1	TGTGCCAGCAGCTTGGACCCCGGGGAGTACAATGAGCAGTTCTTC	CASSLDPGEYNEQFF
-	TRBV30	-	TRBJ1-6	TGTGCCTGGAGTGTACGACCCGGCTATAATTCACCCCTCCACTTT	CAWSVRPGYNSPLHF
-	TRBV7-8	-	TRBJ1-4	TGTGCCAGCAGCCTGGGCCGGGCTAATGAAAAACTGTTTTTT	CASSLGRANEKLFF
-	TRBV30	-	TRBJ1-1	TGTGCCTGGATTCTGATGAACACTGAAGCTTTCTTT	CAWILMNTEAFF
-	TRBV6-5	-	TRBJ2-7	TGTGCCAGCAGTTACTCCAGGTTTGGCGGTAGCGAGCAGTACTTC	CASSYSRFGGSEQYF
-	TRBV5-1	-	TRBJ2-5	TGCGCCAGCAGCCGGTACCAATCAAAAGAGACCCAGTACTTC	CASSRYQSKETQYF
-	TRBV2	TRBD2	TRBJ2-1	TGTGCCAGCCCCCCGCGGCGGGAGGGCCTCGGCGAGCAGTTCTTC	CASPPRREGLGEQFF
-	TRBV27	-	TRBJ1-2	TGTGCCAGCAGTTTAAAGGGTCCGGGGAACTATGGCTACACCTTC	CASSLKGPGNYGYTF
few	TRBV29-1	-	TRBJ2-1	TGCAGCGTTGAAGGGGTGGGATTTAGAAATGAGCAGTTCTTC	CSVEGVGFRNEQFF
-	TRBV9	-	TRBJ2-3	TGTGCCAGCAGCGTTTCAAGCCGGAGCACAGATACGCAGTATTTT	CASSVSSRSTDTQYF
-	TRBV7-2	TRBD1	TRBJ1-5	TGTGCCAGCAGCTACCAGGGGGCAAGCAATCAGCCCCAGCATTTT	CASSYQGASNQPQHF
-	TRBV6-5	-	TRBJ1-2	TGTGCCAGCAGTTACTCGAGGGGCTGGAACTATGGCTACACCTTC	CASSYSRGWNYGYTF
once	TRBV5-1	-	TRBJ2-3	TGCGCCAGCAGCCCCAGTAGGGGCCGGGGCGATACGCAGTATTTT	CASSPSRGRGDTQYF
-	TRBV30	-	TRBJ2-2	TGTGCCTGGATTTCTGGGTATTCAAGGAACACCGGGGAGCTGTTTTTT	CAWISGYSRNTGELFF
-	TRBV27	TRBD1	TRBJ2-7	TGTGCCAGCAGTTTCGGGACAGGGGGTGACGAGCAGTACTTC	CASSFGTGGDEQYF
-	TRBV4-2	TRBD1	TRBJ1-4	TGTGCCAGCAGCCAAGATGGGACAGTAAATGAAAAACTGTTTTTT	CASSQDGTVNEKLFF
-	TRBV5-4	-	TRBJ1-5	TGTGCCAGCAGCTTGGTAGGGCCTCATCAGCCCCAGCATTTT	CASSLVGPHQPQHF
-	TRBV2	TRBD1	TRBJ1-1	TGTGCCAGCAGTGAGCGGACAGGGAACACTGAAGCTTTCTTT	CASSERTGNTEAFF
-	TRBV5-1	TRBD1	TRBJ2-5	TGCGCCAGCAGCTGGTCCGGACAGGGAGGTCGAGAGACCCAGTACTTC	CASSWSGQGGRETQYF